What follows describes a single T cell receptor (beta chain). Enrolled during active infection, Seattle patients were then followed longitudinally. The CDR3 consists of 14 residues. The germline gives CDR1 LGHDT, CDR2 YNNKEL (reference sequence). With 1 base removed from V and 7 bases from J, the gap between germline ends came to 8 bases. Original data processing: Reference gene primer amplification gave estimated nucleated cell counts. TCRdb keeps only in-frame clones here, not all; method: immunoSEQ multiplex PCR. D and trimming come from the DNA, and the V and J calls and clone size come from that table. The table records around 480,000 clones, around 88% of them present only once. This record comes from a study of blood T cell repertoires in COVID-19. Background on the study: Specimens from acute and convalescent COVID-19 originated in the United States, Italy and Spain. Sample material is recorded as cDNA or gDNA derived from T cells, B-cell-depleted T cells, or PBMCs.

Sequencing input: peripheral blood. The V gene is TRBV3-1 (or the pseudogene TRBV3-2), the J gene TRBJ1-6; D not resolved. This TCR was sampled from a woman aged 50 to 60 with COVID-19, enrolled during active disease. The chain's CDR3 is CASSQVGRNSPLHF. In nucleotides, the CDR3 is TGTGCCAGCAGCCAAGTTGGGCGAAATTCACCCCTCCACTTT.